This T cell receptor (beta chain) was captured in a study of T cell changes during pregnancy in multiple sclerosis. Assay: immunoSEQ multiplex PCR; the TCRdb copy retains only in-frame clones and omits some. Here the sample spans some 50,000 clones, about 95% being singletons. Germline lookup yields CDR1 MGHDK and CDR2 SYGVNS. This CDR3 spans 14 amino acids. Deletions cut 1 base from V and 5 bases from J, with 11 bases between. The TCR was taken from a female donor with multiple sclerosis, enrolled in a pregnancy study. The rearrangement joins TRBV25-1 to TRBJ1-2, with D tentatively TRBD1 (5 bases). Specimen: CD8+ T cells from peripheral blood mononuclear cells, collected in the first trimester of pregnancy. The CDR3 loop reads CASSEFRQGYGYTF. CDR3 in DNA: TGTGCCAGCAGTGAATTTAGGCAGGGATATGGCTACACCTTC.